This TCR beta chain stems from a study of metastatic and nonmetastatic thyroid tumors. MiXCR re-clonotyped the PCR reads for TCRdb. The sample has roughly 83,000 clones, 14% to 15% seen once. This clone was detected many times. Before thyroid surgery, none of the patients had received any treatment. From germline, CDR1 is MGHRA and CDR2 YSYEKL. The CDR3 sequence is 17 residues long. Trimming took 0 bases from V and 2 from J; bases not matched to a gene: 7. The sequence was obtained from a female donor with papillary thyroid cancer or a benign thyroid nodule (not recorded which). Some clones in this sample may be carry-over from other donors' samples. Sequencing was done on a sample of blood. The genes are TRBV4-1 and TRBJ2-7; TRBD1 matches 10 bases. The CDR3 DNA reads TGCGCCAGCAGCCAAGATGGAACGGGACAGGGGACCTACGAGCAGTACTTC. Its translation is CASSQDGTGQGTYEQYF.